This TCR beta chain stems from a study of OX40 agonist ivuxolimab in advanced cancers. Study summary: Partial responses were achieved by three patients: one hepatocellular carcinoma, two cutaneous melanoma.

The method was immunoSEQ multiplex PCR; TCRdb's version includes in-frame clones alone and lacks a portion of them. The sample lists approximately 72,000 clones, more than 65% occurring once. Germline values: CDR1 SQVTM, CDR2 ANQGSEA. This CDR3 is built from 14 residues. Trimming removed 4 bases from V and 2 bases from J, with 14 bases in between. The J gene is TRBJ2-5, the V gene TRBV29-1; unclear D gene. The TCR originated in an adult with an advanced solid tumor such as melanoma, head and neck, liver or kidney cancer. Sequenced material: CD4+ or CD8+ T cells sorted from blood, taken in a trial of the OX40 agonist ivuxolimab. CDR3 nucleotide sequence: TGCAGCGTTGGAAGGCCCGGGCTTCAAGAGACCCAGTACTTC. Its translation is CSVGRPGLQETQYF.